The text below deals with one T cell receptor (beta chain). This entry is derived from a study of blood T cell repertoires in COVID-19. Overall study context: Some COVID-19 samples were acute and others convalescent; all came from the United States, Italy and Spain. Sources were T cells, B-cell-depleted T cells, or PBMCs; the material itself was cDNA or gDNA.

How the authors handled the data: Nucleated cell number was recorded as an estimate derived from reference gene primer amplification. The data were produced by immunoSEQ multiplex PCR, yet TCRdb's version contains in-frame clones alone and is incomplete. V and J calls and clone size are as listed in that table; D and trimming were resolved from the DNA. The table lists just over 60,000 clones, roughly 80% of them singletons, with 15% to 20% in the top ten. The receptor was isolated from a man between 60 and 75 years old with acute or convalescent COVID-19. Material: peripheral blood.

CDR3 nucleotide sequence: TGTGCCAGCAGCTTAACCGGTAGCCCTAACTATGGCTACACCTTC. Translating it yields CASSLTGSPNYGYTF. The chain is built from TRBV7-3 and TRBJ1-2, with D unresolved. The CDR3 has 15 amino acids. V was trimmed by 0 bases and J by 0 bases, leaving 8 bases between them. Germline values: CDR1 SGHTA, CDR2 FQGTGA. The complete variable domain, with remaining parts taken from reference TRBV7-3 and TRBJ1-2, reads GAGVSQTPSNKVTEKGKYVELRCDPISGHTALYWYRQSLGQGPEFLIYFQGTGAADDSGLPNDRFFAVRPEGSVSTLKIQRTERGDSAVYLCASSLTGSPNYGYTFGSGTRLTVV.